Listed here is a single T cell receptor (beta chain). Other DNA sequences in the same sample also yield this CDR3. The sample originates from a study of shared clonotypes between healthy human individuals. The CDR3 spans 14 residues. V was pared by 3 bases and J by 0 bases, with 3 bases between. Germline V lookup: CDR1 KGHSH, CDR2 LQKENI. Produced via immunoSEQ multiplex PCR; TCRdb's table is partial and in-frame only. Here the sample spans roughly 2.5 million clones, around nine tenths being singletons. Input material: naive CD4+ T cells sorted from blood. Subset meaning: CD45RA+ positively selected. The TCR originated in a man between 18 and 29 years old in good health. The V gene is TRBV18, the J gene TRBJ2-6; D gene ambiguous. The CDR3 loop is CASSPNSGANVLTF. The CDR3 coding sequence is TGTGCCAGCTCACCTAACTCTGGGGCCAACGTCCTGACTTTC.